This T cell receptor (beta chain) originates from a study of cytomegalovirus exposure and HLA in healthy donors. V dropped 0 bases and J dropped 4; count of bases not matched to a gene: 7. The germline CDR1 and CDR2 sequences are SGHRS and YFSETQ. There are 16 residues in the CDR3. Study-level results: Highly shared variants forming one cluster were likely a sequencing artifact. Prior analysis indicated that the majority of TCR beta V segments exhibited productivity approximately 87% or approximately 30% of the time.

Remarks on this clone: The antigen is unknown.

The donors gave bone marrow, and they were healthy. The PCR contained 60 Vbeta and 13 Jbeta primers. The protocol was immunoSEQ multiplex PCR, while the TCRdb copy is restricted to in-frame clones and leaves out a portion. The sample holds 130,000 or so clones. The specimen sequenced was PBMCs. The source is a middle-aged woman in good health and CMV-seronegative. The chain uses TRBV5-1 and TRBJ1-3, with TRBD1 matching over 7 bases. The CDR3 protein is CASSLGQGTSGNTIYF. DNA for the CDR3: TGCGCCAGCAGCTTGGGACAGGGTACGTCAGGAAACACCATATATTTT.